The present TCR beta chain was sequenced within a study of molecular identifiers for immune sequencing clone quantification. Study details: Replicate experiments took RNA from 20,000 or 100,000 naive CD8 cells, divided it five ways and sequenced four.

Libraries from naive CD8 cells were generated from approximately 20,000 to 980,000 sorted cells (with 10%, 30% or 50% RNA). This clonotype was counted many times. Its cognate antigen is unknown. General observations from the study: Detection of one spiked Jurkat cell's TCR RNA reportedly worked in one million naive cells. More than 98% of effector molecules, versus under 1% of naive-cell molecules, belonged to clones above 20 RNA copies.

With 4 bases removed from V and 3 bases from J, the gap between germline ends came to 9 bases. CDR1 is MNHEY, CDR2 SVGAGI, per germline. This CDR3 has 13 residues. TCRdb re-called the PCR reads through MiXCR, storing one row per CDR3 protein. Of 250,000 to 400,000 distinct CDR3 sequences detected, about 20% appear once; the ten largest clones hold 0.75% to 0.85%. Sequencing input: naive CD8+ T cells from blood, with Jurkat cell RNA spiked in. Subset of the sample: FACS-sorted CD8+CD4-CCR7+CD45RA+ naive T cells. The V call is TRBV6-5, the J call TRBJ1-1; D remains unclear. The sequence derives from a human donor in good health. Some libraries in this study had Jurkat cell RNA spiked in. The CDR3 DNA is TGTGCCAGCAGTTCTGGGTGGTACACTGAAGCTTTCTTT. Translation: CASSSGWYTEAFF.